Below, 23 T cell receptor beta chains from the same sample are listed, as sequenced in a study of T cell repertoires in cytomegalovirus infection. TCRdb re-called the reads through MiXCR, storing one row per CDR3 protein. The table lists about 490,000 distinct CDR3 sequences, more than 25% of them singletons, with about 13% in the top ten. Sequencing input: PBMCs. The receptors here all came from a human donor in good health (CMV status not recorded). Some clones in this sample may be carry-over from other donors' samples.

Here the CDR3 DNA reads TGCAGTGCCACTAGCGCCGGGGAGCTGTTTTTT. This sequence encodes CSATSAGELFF. The V call is TRBV20-1, the J call TRBJ2-2, with 7 bases lining up with TRBD2. This CDR3 is built from 11 residues. Trimming at V came to 6 bases and at J to 6 bases, leaving 1 base not matched to a gene. Germline loops: CDR1 DFQATT, CDR2 SNEGSKA (reference sequence).

V and J are TRBV11-3 and TRBJ1-2; D is uncertain. The CDR3 runs 14 residues. Germline V gives CDR1 SGHNT, CDR2 YENEEA. V lost 1 base and J lost 4, with 10 bases in between. CDR3 sequence reads: CASSLVEGSYGYTF. DNA for the CDR3: TGTGCCAGCAGCTTAGTAGAGGGTTCCTATGGCTACACCTTC.

This clonotype came up once. The gene calls are TRBV15 and TRBJ2-7; D remains ambiguous. Trimming cost V 0 bases and J 7 bases, with 19 bases left between them. The germline V gene has CDR1 LNHNV and CDR2 YYDKDF (reference sequence). The CDR3 runs 16 residues. The CDR3 coding sequence is TGTGCCACCAGCAGAGATAGGGCCAAATCCTTAAGGGAGCAGTACTTC. Translation: CATSRDRAKSLREQYF.

This clonotype was observed many times. The chain employs TRBV12-3 or TRBV12-4 and TRBJ2-4, with a weak D call TRBD1 (5 bases). The CDR3 length is 15 residues. Trimming left V 7 bases short and J 2 bases short, with 15 bases between. CDR3 sequence (DNA): TGTGCCAGCACCGACCAGCAGGGTCCCAAAAACATTCAGTACTTC. Amino acid sequence: CASTDQQGPKNIQYF.

The chain joins TRBV20-1 to TRBJ2-1; perhaps TRBD2 as D (5 bases). The CDR3 consists of 16 residues. Germline lookup yields CDR1 DFQATT and CDR2 SNEGSKA (reference sequence). Trimming removed 0 bases from V and 1 base from J, with 13 bases in between. The CDR3 coding sequence is TGCAGTGCTAGAGAGCCAGCGGAAGCTTCCTACAATGAGCAGTTCTTC. Encoded protein: CSAREPAEASYNEQFF.

The chain combines TRBV20-1 with TRBJ1-5, with D hard to call. V was trimmed by 6 bases and J by 5 bases, leaving 14 bases between them. The CDR3 is 13 residues long. Germline V gene sequence: CDR1 DFQATT, CDR2 SNEGSKA (reference sequence). Here the CDR3 DNA reads TGCAGTGCCGTTATAGGACGGGATCAGCCCCAGCATTTT. It codes for CSAVIGRDQPQHF.

This clonotype has more than one count but fewer than ten. One end of the junction does not line up with germline, which may come from a read error. The chain recombines TRBV6-5 with TRBJ2-7; TRBD1 matches at 8 bases. This CDR3 spans 12 amino acids. Germline assignment: CDR1 MNHEY and CDR2 SVGAGI. CDR3 in DNA: TGTGCCAGCAGCAATAGACAGGGGCTCCAGAACTTC. Encoded protein: CASSNRQGLQNF.

V and J are TRBV5-6 and TRBJ2-7; a possible D gene is TRBD2 (7 bases). The CDR3 runs 17 residues. V lost 0 bases and J lost 0, with 16 bases in between. Germline V gene data show CDR1 as SGHDT and CDR2 as YYEEEE. Here the CDR3 reads CASSLGGGHLSSYEQYF. In nucleotides, the CDR3 is TGTGCCAGCAGCTTGGGGGGGGGACACCTGAGCTCCTACGAGCAGTACTTC.

The CDR3: CASSLAWAEQFF. In DNA, the CDR3 is TGTGCCAGCAGCTTAGCGTGGGCTGAGCAGTTCTTC. J is TRBJ2-1 and V is TRBV7-8; D gene uncertain. This CDR3 has 12 amino acids. The V and J ends lost 0 bases and 9 bases respectively, with 6 bases between them. Germline V CDR1 and CDR2: SGHVS, FQNEAQ.

This clonotype was detected many times. V and J are TRBV7-8 and TRBJ2-3; D not certain. The CDR3 contains 14 residues. Germline CDR1 reads SGHVS; CDR2 reads FQNEAQ. V gave up 7 bases and J gave up 1 base, with 12 bases separating them. The CDR3 loop reads CASIPPHGTDTQYF. CDR3 coding DNA: TGTGCCAGCATCCCCCCCCATGGCACAGATACGCAGTATTTT.

This sequence joins TRBV13 and TRBJ1-5, with 9 bases that match TRBD1. J was trimmed by 1 base and V by 4 bases; bases with no gene match: 11. Germline V gives CDR1 PRHDT, CDR2 FYEKMQ (reference sequence). The CDR3 has 18 residues. The DNA for the CDR3 is TGTGCCAGCAGCTATACCGAGGGGGGACAGGGAAGCAATCAGCCCCAGCATTTT. As protein: CASSYTEGGQGSNQPQHF.

The table lists this clonotype with many counts. The chain has TRBV7-2 and TRBJ2-5; D is unresolved. Trimming stripped 5 bases from V and 2 bases from J, with 12 bases between. This CDR3 spans 14 amino acids. The germline gives CDR1 SGHTA, CDR2 FQGNSA. The CDR3 reads CASSRDRAQETQYF. In nucleotides, the CDR3 is TGTGCCAGCAGCAGAGATAGAGCTCAAGAGACCCAGTACTTC.

The J gene is TRBJ1-4, the V gene TRBV10-2; 8 bases are a match to TRBD1. The J segment lost 5 bases and the V segment lost 5 bases, leaving 1 base of the junction unmatched. The CDR3 runs 13 residues. Germline CDR1 is WSHSY and CDR2 is SAAADI. This CDR3 reads CASSRDRNEKLFF. The CDR3, as DNA: TGCGCCAGCAGTCGGGACAGGAATGAAAAACTGTTTTTT.

This clonotype was found many times. The chain employs TRBV7-2 and TRBJ2-3; D is tentatively TRBD1 or TRBD2 (6 bases each). The CDR3 is 14 residues long. The V gene's germline CDR1 is SGHTA and CDR2 FQGNSA. The V and J ends lost 2 bases and 5 bases respectively, with 11 bases between them. The CDR3 is CASSLKGGLDTQYF. CDR3 sequence (DNA): TGTGCCAGCAGCTTAAAGGGGGGACTAGATACGCAGTATTTT.

The CDR3 nucleotides are TGTGCCAGCTCACCCAGGGAAACTAATGAAAAACTGTTTTTT. This sequence encodes CASSPRETNEKLFF. The V gene is TRBV18, the J gene TRBJ1-4; TRBD1 is a possible D gene (5 bases). Germline values: CDR1 KGHSH, CDR2 LQKENI. V lost 3 bases, J lost 1 base, and 6 bases lay in between. The CDR3 spans 14 residues.

The genes are TRBV7-9 and TRBJ2-2; 7 nucleotides align to TRBD1. The V gene end was trimmed by 4 bases and the J gene end by 0 bases; junction bases not matched to a gene: 14. Germline lookup yields CDR1 SEHNR and CDR2 FQNEAQ (reference sequence). This CDR3 is 19 amino acids long. CDR3 in amino acids: CASSSRDREPSPNTGELFF. For the CDR3, the DNA is TGTGCCAGCAGCTCCAGAGACAGGGAACCCTCACCGAACACCGGGGAGCTGTTTTTT. Full variable domain (rest looked up from reference TRBV7-9 and TRBJ2-2): DTGVSQNPRHKITKRGQNVTFRCDPISEHNRLYWYRQTLGQGPEFLTYFQNEAQLEKSRLLSDRFSAERPKGSFSTLEIQRTEQGDSAMYLCASSSRDREPSPNTGELFFGEGSRLTVL.

This clonotype has at least ten counts. The rearrangement joins TRBV7-2 to TRBJ1-2; 9 bases are a match to TRBD1. Unmatched junction bases numbered 9, after V lost 5 bases and J lost 8 bases. Germline V lookup: CDR1 SGHTA, CDR2 FQGNSA. CDR3 size: 14 residues. The CDR3 bases are TGTGCCAGCAGCCCGGACAGGGGCCAAAGGGGCTACACCTTC. Its protein is CASSPDRGQRGYTF.

This chain uses TRBV27 with TRBJ2-7; D is possibly TRBD1 (8 bases). Germline V lookup: CDR1 MNHEY, CDR2 SMNVEV (reference sequence). V was shortened by 6 bases and J by 3 bases, with 15 bases between the two germline ends. This CDR3 comprises 14 residues. CDR3 region: CASRVQGGVYEQYV. CDR3 in DNA: TGTGCCAGCAGGGTACAGGGGGGGGTCTACGAGCAGTACGTC.

This clonotype turned up a few times. This chain joins TRBV6-6 and TRBJ2-7, with 10 bases that match TRBD2. CDR3 length: 16 amino acids. CDR1 is MNHNY and CDR2 is SVGAGI in the germline V gene (reference sequence). Germline trimming cut 4 bases from V and 3 bases from J; bases unmatched to any gene: 9. CDR3 sequence reads: CASSSSSGRAGYEQYF. CDR3 DNA sequence: TGTGCCAGCAGTTCTTCTAGCGGGAGAGCTGGCTACGAGCAGTACTTC.

Written as DNA, the CDR3 is TGTGCCAGCAGCTTACGGGACAGGGATACAGAGACCCAGTACTTC. This translates into CASSLRDRDTETQYF. This chain uses TRBV7-2 with TRBJ2-5; TRBD1 matches 9 bases. V was pared by 2 bases and J by 4 bases, with 5 bases of the junction left unmatched. The germline V gene has CDR1 SGHTA and CDR2 FQGNSA. The CDR3 contains 15 residues.

This clonotype appeared a few times. This chain links TRBV7-9 with TRBJ2-7; weak D call: TRBD2 (6 bases). The germline gives CDR1 SEHNR, CDR2 FQNEAQ (reference sequence). With 5 bases removed from V and 6 bases from J, the gap between germline ends came to 20 bases. The CDR3 has 15 amino acids. The DNA of the CDR3 is TGTGCCAGCAGCACACACGAGGGAGGACTCAGCGAGCAGTACTTC. It yields the protein CASSTHEGGLSEQYF.

There are many counts of this clonotype. The genes are TRBV7-6 and TRBJ2-7; D not resolved. CDR1 and CDR2 from the germline V gene are SGHVS and FNYEAQ. V lost 0 bases and J 2 bases, leaving 17 bases between the germline ends. The CDR3 is 17 amino acids. CDR3 bases: TGTGCCAGCAGCTTAGCGATGGACCGATCCATCCCCTACGAGCAGTACTTC. This codes for CASSLAMDRSIPYEQYF.

There are a few counts of this clonotype. The CDR3 region has the DNA TGTGCCAGCAGCCCCTGGTTTTCGGGACAGGGGGCCCATGAGCAGTTCTTC. Its translation: CASSPWFSGQGAHEQFF. The rearrangement uses TRBV7-8 and TRBJ2-1, with TRBD1 matching 12 bases. With 5 bases clipped from V and 8 bases from J, the junction kept 13 bases outside the gene matches. The V gene's germline CDR1 is SGHVS and CDR2 FQNEAQ. The CDR3 extends over 17 amino acids.